The clone carrying this T cell receptor beta chain was detected a few times. Its antigen is as yet unknown. The CDR3 loop spans 14 amino acids. Germline V gene lookup returns CDR1 PRHDT and CDR2 FYEKMQ (reference sequence). V was clipped by 3 bases and J by 4 bases, with 13 bases between them. RNA transcripts yielded amplified TCR beta CDR3 regions. Researchers ran a first-round RT-PCR on the TCR CDR3 using the HTBI primer set. TCRdb itself ran the multiplex PCR reads through MiXCR, one entry per CDR3 protein. The profile shows 600,000 or so distinct CDR3 sequences, roughly 16% of them singletons. This entry is derived from a study of T cells in Graves' hyperthyroidism and ophthalmopathy. Study-level background: Specimen type is peripheral blood, collected at initial diagnosis prior to any treatment.

Patients aged 18 to 65 had newly diagnosed hyperthyroidism of under 2 months' duration. The study based diagnoses on clinical symptoms, serum thyroxine and TRAb, thyroid ultrasound and orbital computed tomography. Broader study findings: A median around 6.8 months before onset, the model predicted ophthalmopathy.

V usage is TRBV13 and J usage is TRBJ2-7; D unclear. The receptor was derived from a woman in her thirties with Graves' hyperthyroidism. The sequencing sample was made of blood. The CDR3, as DNA: TGTGCCAGCAGCTTCCTCGGAAACACTTACGAGCAGTACTTC. It codes for CASSFLGNTYEQYF.